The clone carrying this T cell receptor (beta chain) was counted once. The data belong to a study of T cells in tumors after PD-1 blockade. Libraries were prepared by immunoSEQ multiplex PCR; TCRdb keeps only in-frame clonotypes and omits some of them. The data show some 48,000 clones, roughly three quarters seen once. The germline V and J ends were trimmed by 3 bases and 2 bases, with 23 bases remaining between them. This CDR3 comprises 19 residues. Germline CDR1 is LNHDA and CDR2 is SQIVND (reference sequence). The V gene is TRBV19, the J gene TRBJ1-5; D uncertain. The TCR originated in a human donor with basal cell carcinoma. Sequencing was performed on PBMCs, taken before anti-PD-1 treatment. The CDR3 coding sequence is TGTGCCAGTAGTATCCGGGCCCGGCCTACCCGTGGGGGCAATCAGCCCCAGCATTTT. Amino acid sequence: CASSIRARPTRGGNQPQHF.